This is a list of T cell receptor beta chains from one sample in a study of control samples from healthy donors and cancer patients. This table comes from immunoSEQ multiplex PCR, and its TCRdb copy is limited to in-frame clones, with some not included. The sample gives about 120,000 clones, approximately 88% of which show up once; about 40% is in the top ten. Sequencing was performed on blood. Source of these receptors: a man between 50 and 59 years old in good health. Each CDR3 is given with its conserved first and last residue. D genes are given only for firm matches. The size field is filled for only some rows; it gives once, few, many or a size class.

V gene	clone size	D gene	J gene	CDR3 DNA	CDR3 protein
TRBV25-1	NA	TRBD1	TRBJ1-4	TGTGCCAGCAGTGATCCGGGGGGACAGGGCCGGGCTAATGAAAAACTGTTTTTT	CASSDPGGQGRANEKLFF
TRBV5-1	NA	TRBD1	TRBJ1-3	TGCGCCAGCAGCTTGACAGGGGTGCTTCTCGGAAACACCATATATTTT	CASSLTGVLLGNTIYF
TRBV19	NA	NA	TRBJ1-4	TGTGCCAGTAGTAGAACAGGGTTCGGTGAAAAACTGTTTTTT	CASSRTGFGEKLFF
TRBV6-5	NA	TRBD1	TRBJ1-4	TGTGCCAGCAGAAGACAGGGTAGAAATGAAAAACTGTTTTTT	CASRRQGRNEKLFF
TRBV5-1	NA	TRBD1	TRBJ2-5	TGCGCCAGCAGCTTACCGCTAGGACAGGGGGCGGAGACCCAGTACTTC	CASSLPLGQGAETQYF
TRBV7-6	NA	NA	TRBJ1-4	TGTGCCAGCAGCTTACCTGGGACCTTTACAGCAACTAATGAAAAACTGTTTTTT	CASSLPGTFTATNEKLFF
TRBV11-2	NA	NA	TRBJ1-3	TGTGCCAGCAGCTTGGGCTCTGGAAACACCATATATTTT	CASSLGSGNTIYF
TRBV30	NA	NA	TRBJ1-2	TGTGCCTGGAGTCGGCTGGGCCGGGATGGCTACACCTTC	CAWSRLGRDGYTF
TRBV5-6	NA	NA	TRBJ1-1	TGTGCCAGCAGCTGGGGGACGGGGATGAACACTGAAGCTTTCTTT	CASSWGTGMNTEAFF
TRBV7-9	NA	TRBD1	TRBJ2-2	TGTGCCAGCAGCGTCACAGGGGTTGCCGGGGAGCTGTTTTTT	CASSVTGVAGELFF
TRBV24-1	NA	TRBD1	TRBJ1-3	TGTGCCACCAGTGACCTTTGGACAGGGGGGGGAAACACCATATATTTT	CATSDLWTGGGNTIYF
TRBV6-5	NA	NA	TRBJ1-5	TGTGCCAGCAGGGAGGGTAGCAATCAGCCCCAGCATTTT	CASREGSNQPQHF
TRBV10-3	NA	NA	TRBJ1-1	TGTGCCATCAGCGGCAGGAACACTGAAGCTTTCTTT	CAISGRNTEAFF
TRBV7-2	NA	NA	TRBJ1-1	TGTGCCAGCCTCCTTATATCAGGGGTGAACACTGAAGCTTTCTTT	CASLLISGVNTEAFF
TRBV10-3	NA	NA	TRBJ2-7	TGTGCCATCAGTGAGGGGGTTTCCTACGAGCAGTACTTC	CAISEGVSYEQYF
TRBV6-5	NA	NA	TRBJ1-1	TGTGCCAGCAGTCTCTCTTGGAACACTGAAGCTTTCTTT	CASSLSWNTEAFF
TRBV7-2	NA	NA	TRBJ1-2	TGTGCCAGCAGCCCTCCCACGGGAGGGGAGAGGGTTGACTATGGCTACACCTTC	CASSPPTGGERVDYGYTF
TRBV2	NA	NA	TRBJ2-7	TGTGCCAGCACAAACAGGGTCTACGAGCAGTACTTC	CASTNRVYEQYF
TRBV7-9	NA	NA	TRBJ2-7	TGTGCCAGCAGCCCGGCCGGGATACGGGAGCAGTACTTC	CASSPAGIREQYF
TRBV10-2	NA	TRBD2	TRBJ2-5	TGCGCCAGCAGTGAGCAGCGGGGGCAAGAGACCCAGTACTTC	CASSEQRGQETQYF
TRBV7-8	NA	NA	TRBJ1-1	TGTGCCAGCAGCTTGAGGGAGGCTGAAGCTTTCTTT	CASSLREAEAFF
TRBV9	NA	TRBD1	TRBJ1-1	TGTGCCAGCAGCTCTCGGACAGGGATGAACACTGAAGCTTTCTTT	CASSSRTGMNTEAFF
TRBV6-2/TRBV6-3	NA	NA	TRBJ2-7	TGTGCCAGCAGTCGACTAGATTTGGGGGAGCAGTACTTC	CASSRLDLGEQYF
TRBV4-2	NA	NA	TRBJ2-2	TGTGCCAGCAGCATGGTGGTCCGGATAGGGGAGATCGGGGAGCTGTTTTTT	CASSMVVRIGEIGELFF
TRBV5-6	NA	NA	TRBJ2-7	TGTGCCAGCAGCTTGAGCAAAGAGCAGTACTTC	CASSLSKEQYF
TRBV5-1	NA	NA	TRBJ1-4	TGCGCCAGCAGCTTGACTTCGACTAATGAAAAACTGTTTTTT	CASSLTSTNEKLFF
TRBV18	NA	TRBD1	TRBJ2-7	TGTGCCAGCTCACCGGGTAGACAGGGTGTGGGTGAGCAGTACTTC	CASSPGRQGVGEQYF
TRBV29-1	NA	NA	TRBJ2-5	TGCAGCGTTGGAAGGGCTTCGGGGGGCCGGGAGACCCAGTACTTC	CSVGRASGGRETQYF
TRBV19	NA	TRBD1	TRBJ2-1	TGTGCCAGTAGTTCCCGGGACAGGGGTTTCTACAATGAGCAGTTCTTC	CASSSRDRGFYNEQFF
TRBV2	NA	TRBD1	TRBJ1-5	TGTGCCAGCAGTGAAAGGGGGCGGGTGAGCAATCAGCCCCAGCATTTT	CASSERGRVSNQPQHF
TRBV6-5	NA	NA	TRBJ1-2	TGTGCCAGCAGTCCGGGACCCTTAAATGGCTACACCTTC	CASSPGPLNGYTF
TRBV11-3	NA	NA	TRBJ2-1	TGTGCCAGCAGCTTAGTTGGGGGAAATGAGCAGTTCTTC	CASSLVGGNEQFF
TRBV2	NA	TRBD2	TRBJ2-7	TGTGCCAGCAGTGGCGGGGGGCCCTACGAGCAGTACTTC	CASSGGGPYEQYF
TRBV10-3	NA	TRBD1	TRBJ1-2	TGTGCCATCAGTCCGGGACAGGCAGCCTATGGCTACACCTTC	CAISPGQAAYGYTF
TRBV3-1/TRBV3-2	NA	NA	TRBJ1-1	TGTGCCAGCAGCTCTTTTACACGGAACACTGAAGCTTTCTTT	CASSSFTRNTEAFF
TRBV9	NA	NA	TRBJ2-7	TGTGCCAGCAGCGTAGCTCGGCCAGCGACCTTCTACGAGCAGTACTTC	CASSVARPATFYEQYF
TRBV24-1	NA	NA	TRBJ1-2	TGTGCCACCAGTGACCCCGGGGCATTCTATGGCTACACCTTC	CATSDPGAFYGYTF
TRBV7-6	NA	TRBD2	TRBJ2-6	TGTGCCAGCAGCTTGAGGCCGGGACTAGCGGGGGGGCCTGGGGCCAACGTCCTGACTTTC	CASSLRPGLAGGPGANVLTF
TRBV19	NA	TRBD1	TRBJ2-5	TGTGCCAGTAGTGAGCAGGGGGTAGAGACCCAGTACTTC	CASSEQGVETQYF
TRBV5-4	once	TRBD2	TRBJ2-1	TGTGCCAGCAGCTTGGGGGGGGGTAGCTCCTACAATGAGCAGTTCTTC	CASSLGGGSSYNEQFF
TRBV25-1	NA	NA	TRBJ1-1	TGTGCCAGCAGTGATAACCACCAGGGTGAAGCTTTCTTT	CASSDNHQGEAFF
TRBV15	NA	NA	TRBJ1-2	TGTGCCACCAGCAGCTCTTGGACCTTCAACTATGGCTACACCTTC	CATSSSWTFNYGYTF